Below, 32 T cell receptor beta chains from the same sample are listed, as sequenced in a study of early T cells in non-severe SARS-CoV-2 infection. MiXCR was run by TCRdb on the 5' RACE reads, yielding one entry per CDR3 protein. The repertoire holds tens of thousands of distinct CDR3 sequences, with roughly 12% as singletons. The specimen was whole blood, collected at baseline. The receptors were sampled from an adult who was a healthcare worker with PCR-confirmed SARS-CoV-2 infection or an uninfected control (not recorded which).

The chain uses TRBV12-3 or TRBV12-4 and TRBJ2-3; tentatively, D is TRBD2 (6 bases). The CDR3 is 13 amino acids. V was trimmed by 5 bases and J by 2 bases, leaving 8 bases between them. The CDR3, as DNA: TGTGCCAGCAGTCGGACTAACACAGATACGCAGTATTTT. It encodes CASSRTNTDTQYF.

This sequence joins TRBV9 and TRBJ2-6; possible D gene TRBD2, 5 bases. Germline lookup yields CDR1 SGDLS and CDR2 YYNGEE. CDR3 size: 17 residues. Trimming cost V 1 base and J 1 base, with 12 bases left between them. CDR3 amino acids: CASSVTGLSSGANVLTF. The CDR3 DNA sequence: TGTGCCAGCAGCGTAACGGGGTTATCGTCTGGGGCCAACGTCCTGACTTTC. Supplemented by reference TRBV9 and TRBJ2-6, the full variable domain reads DSGVTQTPKHLITATGQRVTLRCSPRSGDLSVYWYQQSLDQGLQFLIQYYNGEERAKGNILERFSAQQFPDLHSELNLSSLELGDSALYFCASSVTGLSSGANVLTFGAGSRLTVL.

This chain connects TRBV20-1 to TRBJ2-3, with a weak D call TRBD2 (5 bases). The germline V gene has CDR1 DFQATT and CDR2 SNEGSKA (reference sequence). Between the trimmed V and J ends, which lost 5 bases and 6 bases, there was a span of 9 bases. This CDR3 comprises 11 residues. The CDR3 is CSAPPGDTQYF. For the CDR3, the DNA is TGCAGTGCTCCCCCGGGGGATACGCAGTATTTT.

This clonotype was observed a handful of times. This chain connects TRBV6-1 to TRBJ2-2; 13 bases map to TRBD2. Germline V CDR1 and CDR2: MNHNS, SASEGT. CDR3 length: 18 amino acids. J was trimmed by 0 bases and V by 2 bases; bases with no gene match: 3. CDR3 amino acids: CASSERGLAGPNTGELFF. The CDR3 nucleotides are TGTGCCAGCAGTGAAAGGGGACTAGCGGGACCGAACACCGGGGAGCTGTTTTTT.

This clonotype has more than one count but fewer than ten. V gene TRBV2 combines with J gene TRBJ1-1; D uncertain. This CDR3 has 12 residues. Germline assignment: CDR1 SNHLY and CDR2 FYNNEI. The germline V and J ends were trimmed by 2 bases and 5 bases, with 6 bases remaining between them. This chain's CDR3 is CASSELRTEAFF. The CDR3 coding sequence is TGTGCCAGCAGTGAACTGAGGACTGAAGCTTTCTTT. Variable domain in full (rest from reference TRBV2 and TRBJ1-1): EPEVTQTPSHQVTQMGQEVILRCVPISNHLYFYWYRQILGQKVEFLVSFYNNEISEKSEIFDDQFSVERPDGSNFTLKIRSTKLEDSAMYFCASSELRTEAFFGQGTRLTVV.

At least ten counts were recorded for this clonotype. The rearrangement uses TRBV12-3 or TRBV12-4 and TRBJ1-2, with 9 bases that match TRBD1. This CDR3 region has 14 residues. The V segment lost 1 base and the J segment 7 bases; nucleotides outside the gene matches: 4. CDR3: CASSLGGQGGGYTF. In DNA, the CDR3 is TGTGCCAGCAGTTTAGGGGGACAGGGAGGTGGCTACACCTTC.

This clonotype was seen a handful of times. The chain links TRBV7-9 to TRBJ2-5, with 7 bases identical to TRBD1. This CDR3 has 16 residues. Germline trimming cut 2 bases from V and 1 base from J; bases unmatched to any gene: 7. Per the germline V gene, CDR1 is SEHNR and CDR2 is FQNEAQ (reference sequence). The CDR3 DNA sequence: TGTGCCAGCAGCTTATTACAGGGGAATTTCCAAGAGACCCAGTACTTC. Protein: CASSLLQGNFQETQYF.

The sample holds a few counts of this clonotype. The chain couples TRBV19 to TRBJ1-1; TRBD1 agrees at 8 bases. After removal of 5 bases from V and 7 bases from J, the junction contained 6 bases not matched to a gene. The CDR3 length is 13 residues. Germline CDR1 and CDR2: LNHDA and SQIVND (reference sequence). CDR3 in DNA: TGTGCCAGTAGTCCGGGGACAGGCGGTGAAGCTTTCTTT. It yields the protein CASSPGTGGEAFF.

This clonotype was seen a few times. The rearrangement joins TRBV29-1 to TRBJ2-3, with a tentative D call TRBD1 (6 bases). Trimming pared 2 bases from V and 10 bases from J, leaving 16 bases between. The CDR3 spans 13 residues. Looked up from germline, CDR1 is SQVTM and CDR2 is ANQGSEA. CDR3 protein: CSVERQGMGAQYF. Here the CDR3 DNA reads TGCAGCGTTGAACGGCAGGGGATGGGGGCGCAGTATTTT.

The chain couples TRBV6-4 to TRBJ2-1, with TRBD2 matching 7 bases. Looked up from germline, CDR1 is MRHNA and CDR2 is SNTAGT. Germline trimming cut 4 bases from V and 3 bases from J; bases unmatched to any gene: 6. CDR3 size: 15 residues. This CDR3 is CASSAFGGSYNEQFF. The CDR3 nucleotides read TGTGCCAGCAGTGCCTTCGGCGGGAGCTACAATGAGCAGTTCTTC.

V usage is TRBV29-1 and J usage is TRBJ2-5, with D unresolved. V was pared by 6 bases and J by 1 base, with 12 bases between. The CDR3 has 13 amino acids. CDR1 SQVTM and CDR2 ANQGSEA come from the germline V gene. CDR3: CSVKRTFQETQYF. In DNA form, the CDR3 reads TGCAGCGTCAAAAGGACGTTCCAAGAGACCCAGTACTTC.

The rearrangement joins TRBV12-3 or TRBV12-4 to TRBJ2-3, with D perhaps matching TRBD1 (6 bases). The CDR3 runs to 14 residues. Trimming left V 4 bases short and J 4 bases short, with 12 bases between. In DNA form, the CDR3 reads TGTGCCAGCAGTTCCCAAAAGGGGGCAGATACGCAGTATTTT. Residues: CASSSQKGADTQYF.

This clonotype was picked up many times. V is TRBV12-3 or TRBV12-4 and J is TRBJ1-6; D is unclear. The V and J ends lost 6 bases and 8 bases respectively, with 14 bases between them. The CDR3 covers 14 residues. The CDR3 coding sequence is TGTGCCAGCAGACTTGTGCCGGGCGATTCACCCCTCCACTTT. It specifies CASRLVPGDSPLHF.

This clonotype was seen many times. The chain carries TRBV12-3 or TRBV12-4 and TRBJ1-1; D ambiguous. Between the trimmed V and J ends, which lost 7 bases and 8 bases, there was a span of 20 bases. This CDR3 is 14 amino acids long. The CDR3, as DNA: TGTGCCAGCACCCCTCCTACCACCTCGGTCGAAGCTTTCTTT. Its translation: CASTPPTTSVEAFF.

CDR3 protein: CASSPREGNEQYF. The CDR3, as DNA: TGTGCCAGCAGCCCGAGGGAAGGCAACGAGCAGTACTTC. The genes are TRBV6-1 and TRBJ2-7; D may be TRBD2 (5 bases). V lost 6 bases to trimming and J lost 5 bases, with 14 bases between them. There are 13 residues in the CDR3. In germline, CDR1 is MNHNS, CDR2 SASEGT.

The chain recombines TRBV12-5 with TRBJ1-6; D is unclear. V was trimmed by 4 bases and J by 0 bases, leaving 13 bases between them. This CDR3 has 17 amino acids. In germline, CDR1 is LGHNT, CDR2 FRNRAP. CDR3 residues: CASGSVSSSSYNSPLHF. CDR3 coding DNA: TGTGCTAGTGGTTCCGTGTCTTCGAGCTCCTATAATTCACCCCTCCACTTT. The complete variable domain, with remaining parts taken from reference TRBV12-5 and TRBJ1-6, reads DARVTQTPRHKVTEMGQEVTMRCQPILGHNTVFWYRQTMMQGLELLAYFRNRAPLDDSGMPKDRFSAEMPDATLATLKIQPSEPRDSAVYFCASGSVSSSSYNSPLHFGNGTRLTVT.

The CDR3 region is CASSPEFGTSGGYEQYF. CDR3 DNA: TGTGCCAGCTCACCGGAGTTCGGGACTAGCGGGGGCTACGAGCAGTACTTC. The chain uses TRBV18 and TRBJ2-7; TRBD2 matches 14 bases. Germline V lookup: CDR1 KGHSH, CDR2 LQKENI. CDR3 size: 17 residues. Losses at the gene ends were 3 bases for V and 3 bases for J; bases not matched to a gene: 7.

This clonotype was picked up many times. This chain links TRBV7-9 with TRBJ2-1; the D is unclear. Per the germline V gene, CDR1 is SEHNR and CDR2 is FQNEAQ (reference sequence). CDR3 length: 12 residues. Trimming removed 6 bases at V and 10 bases at J, with 13 bases between. CDR3 nucleotide sequence: TGTGCCAGCAGTTTAAATTTAATAGAGCAGTTCTTC. It is translated as CASSLNLIEQFF. The variable domain in full, with the rest retrieved from reference TRBV7-9 and TRBJ2-1, is DTGVSQNPRHKITKRGQNVTFRCDPISEHNRLYWYRQTLGQGPEFLTYFQNEAQLEKSRLLSDRFSAERPKGSFSTLEIQRTEQGDSAMYLCASSLNLIEQFFGPGTRLTVL.

Ten or more counts support this clonotype. J is TRBJ1-1 and V is TRBV6-7; D remains unclear. TRBV6-7 is an ORF, and what it does is uncertain. The CDR3 totals 12 residues. Trimming left V 0 bases short and J 7 bases short, with 6 bases between. The CDR3 DNA sequence: TGTGCCAGCAGTTACTCGACGAGTGAAGCTTTCTTT. This encodes CASSYSTSEAFF.

The V call is TRBV27, the J call TRBJ2-3; TRBD2 aligns across 10 bases. This CDR3 is built from 17 residues. In germline, CDR1 is MNHEY, CDR2 SMNVEV (reference sequence). Trimming took 5 bases from V and 0 from J; bases not matched to a gene: 8. The CDR3 region has the DNA TGTGCCAGCAGTATATACGGACTAGCGGTGAGCACAGATACGCAGTATTTT. Its translation is CASSIYGLAVSTDTQYF.

This clonotype was counted ten times or more. The chain employs TRBV2 and TRBJ1-5; D call uncertain. In germline, CDR1 is SNHLY, CDR2 FYNNEI. The V end was cut by 6 bases, the J end by 0 bases, with 6 bases between. The CDR3 extends over 13 amino acids. Here the CDR3 DNA reads TGTGCCAGCAGACCATATAGCAATCAGCCCCAGCATTTT. This codes for CASRPYSNQPQHF.

The J gene is TRBJ1-1, the V gene TRBV7-3; D is possibly TRBD1 (6 bases). From germline, CDR1 is SGHTA and CDR2 FQGTGA. Trimming took off 1 base at V and 3 bases at J, with 9 bases between the two ends. This CDR3 contains 14 residues. The CDR3 protein is CASSLMGADTEAFF. Written as DNA, the CDR3 is TGTGCCAGCAGCTTAATGGGGGCCGACACTGAAGCTTTCTTT.

The table lists this clonotype with a few counts. This chain uses TRBV5-6 with TRBJ2-6; no reliable D call. This CDR3 comprises 16 residues. Germline CDR1 reads SGHDT; CDR2 reads YYEEEE. Trimming removed 4 bases at V and 2 bases at J, with 13 bases between. The CDR3 coding sequence is TGTGCCAGCAGCCCCTGGGGTAAAGCTGGGGCCAACGTCCTGACTTTC. It yields the protein CASSPWGKAGANVLTF.

This chain links TRBV20-1 with TRBJ1-4; D remains ambiguous. Per germline, CDR1 DFQATT and CDR2 SNEGSKA (reference sequence). The V end lost 3 bases, the J end lost 2 bases, and 19 bases lay between the germline ends. The CDR3 covers 17 residues. DNA of the CDR3: TGCAGTGCTAGGGGCCGGAGAACTCTTTTCACTAATGAAAAACTGTTTTTT. Encoded protein: CSARGRRTLFTNEKLFF.

The chain carries TRBV19 and TRBJ1-4; weak D call: TRBD1 (5 bases). V lost 5 bases and J lost 13, with 17 bases in between. CDR3 length: 13 amino acids. Per germline, CDR1 LNHDA and CDR2 SQIVND (reference sequence). CDR3 region: CASSRPENGGLFF. The DNA for the CDR3 is TGTGCCAGTAGTCGTCCGGAAAATGGGGGACTGTTTTTT. Full variable domain (missing parts from reference TRBV19 and TRBJ1-4): DGGITQSPKYLFRKEGQNVTLSCEQNLNHDAMYWYRQDPGQGLRLIYYSQIVNDFQKGDIAEGYSVSREKKESFPLTVTSAQKNPTAFYLCASSRPENGGLFFGSGTQLSVL.

This clonotype was counted only a few times. The chain has TRBV9 and TRBJ2-3; D is uncertain. CDR1 and CDR2 (germline): SGDLS, YYNGEE. The CDR3 runs to 12 residues. V lost 1 base and J lost 4, with 4 bases in between. The CDR3 DNA follows: TGTGCCAGCAGCGTACCGCCAGATACGCAGTATTTT. Its translation: CASSVPPDTQYF.

Concerning this clonotype: At one of its ends the junction is not consistent with the germline gene, which may arise from a read error. This chain uses TRBV28 with TRBJ2-7; D gene ambiguous. Germline-derived CDR1 and CDR2 are MDHEN and SYDVKM. The CDR3 is 11 amino acids. Here the CDR3 reads CAGSLTYEQYF. CDR3 in DNA: TGTGCCGGCAGTTTGACCTACGAGCAGTACTTC.

This clonotype was recorded at least ten times. The chain employs TRBV6-1 and TRBJ2-1, with TRBD2 identical over 11 bases. CDR1 MNHNS and CDR2 SASEGT come from the germline V gene. Losses at the gene ends were 2 bases for V and 1 base for J; bases not matched to a gene: 1. CDR3 size: 16 residues. The CDR3 nucleotides read TGTGCCAGCAGTGAACTAGCGGGAGGATCCTACAATGAGCAGTTCTTC. Protein sequence: CASSELAGGSYNEQFF.

In this sample, this clonotype turned up many times. The chain links TRBV7-3 to TRBJ1-2; possible D gene TRBD1, 5 bases. The germline V gene has CDR1 SGHTA and CDR2 FQGTGA. This CDR3 is built from 14 residues. V was clipped by 5 bases and J by 1 base, with 11 bases between them. CDR3 DNA sequence: TGTGCCAGCAGCCTATTGGGGGATAACTATGGCTACACCTTC. Protein sequence: CASSLLGDNYGYTF.

This clonotype came up a few times. This chain links TRBV14 with TRBJ2-5; 14 bases line up with TRBD2. Germline V gene lookup returns CDR1 SGHDN and CDR2 FVKESK. V shed 4 bases and J 6 bases; nucleotides not matched to a gene: 1. This CDR3 comprises 14 residues. The CDR3 is CASSRTSGGKTQYF. In nucleotides, the CDR3 is TGTGCCAGCAGCCGGACTAGCGGGGGGAAGACCCAGTACTTC. Full variable domain (rest looked up from reference TRBV14 and TRBJ2-5): EAGVTQFPSHSVIEKGQTVTLRCDPISGHDNLYWYRRVMGKEIKFLLHFVKESKQDESGMPNNRFLAERTGGTYSTLKVQPAELEDSGVYFCASSRTSGGKTQYFGPGTRLLVL.

V and J are TRBV4-1 and TRBJ1-2; D might be TRBD1 (5 bases). With 4 bases removed from V and 4 bases from J, the gap between germline ends came to 19 bases. Germline loops: CDR1 MGHRA, CDR2 YSYEKL. This CDR3 spans 16 amino acids. The chain's CDR3 is CASSLTPDISPYGYTF. CDR3 bases: TGCGCCAGCAGCCTAACTCCGGACATCAGTCCCTATGGCTACACCTTC.

The V call is TRBV7-2, the J call TRBJ2-1; D gene uncertain. Germline values: CDR1 SGHTA, CDR2 FQGNSA. The germline V and J ends were trimmed by 0 bases and 2 bases, with 20 bases remaining between them. The CDR3 is 19 residues long. CDR3 residues: CASSLAGRSSHATYNEQFF. The CDR3 DNA is TGTGCCAGCAGCTTAGCGGGCCGCTCATCCCACGCCACCTACAATGAGCAGTTCTTC.